Only a few counts were recorded for the clone carrying this T cell receptor beta chain. Its antigen is unknown. Germline V lookup: CDR1 MNHEY, CDR2 SVGAGI. With 4 bases clipped from V and 6 bases from J, the junction kept 12 bases outside the gene matches. The CDR3 has 16 amino acids. A process of 5'RACE template switching, which added a universal primer site and UMIs, was used to make TCR cDNA. TCRdb processed the 5' RACE reads anew with MiXCR; each CDR3 protein has one entry. The sample carries some 500,000 distinct CDR3 sequences, about 13% recorded once. This sample is part of a study of T cells after yellow fever vaccination. Study-level points and caveats: Among primary-vaccination clones, most reappeared after the booster, at almost 98% for CD4 and under 90% for CD8.

The sequencing used PBMCs, collected on the day of the yellow fever booster vaccination. The rearrangement joins TRBV6-5 to TRBJ2-7; TRBD1 matches at 10 bases. This TCR derives from a man aged 30 to 45 who received the YFV17D yellow fever vaccine. The CDR3 region is CASSFNSGQGGGEQYF. For the CDR3, the DNA is TGTGCCAGCAGTTTCAACTCTGGACAGGGGGGAGGCGAGCAGTACTTC.